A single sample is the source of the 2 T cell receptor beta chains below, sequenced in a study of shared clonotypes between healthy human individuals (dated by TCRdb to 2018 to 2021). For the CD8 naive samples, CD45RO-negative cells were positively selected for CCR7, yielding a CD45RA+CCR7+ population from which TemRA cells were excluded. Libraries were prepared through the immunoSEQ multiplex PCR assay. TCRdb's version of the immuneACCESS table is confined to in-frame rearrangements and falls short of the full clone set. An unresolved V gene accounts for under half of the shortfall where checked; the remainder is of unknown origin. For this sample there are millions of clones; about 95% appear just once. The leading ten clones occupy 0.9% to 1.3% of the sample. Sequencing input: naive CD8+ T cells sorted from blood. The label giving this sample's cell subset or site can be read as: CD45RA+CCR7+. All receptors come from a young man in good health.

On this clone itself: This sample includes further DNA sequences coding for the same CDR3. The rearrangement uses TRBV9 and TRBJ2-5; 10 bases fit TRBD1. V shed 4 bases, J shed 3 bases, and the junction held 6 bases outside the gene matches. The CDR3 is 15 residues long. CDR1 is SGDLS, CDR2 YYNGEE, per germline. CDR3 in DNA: TGTGCCAGCAGCTCCCGGGACAGGGGAGAAGAGACCCAGTACTTC. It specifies CASSSRDRGEETQYF.

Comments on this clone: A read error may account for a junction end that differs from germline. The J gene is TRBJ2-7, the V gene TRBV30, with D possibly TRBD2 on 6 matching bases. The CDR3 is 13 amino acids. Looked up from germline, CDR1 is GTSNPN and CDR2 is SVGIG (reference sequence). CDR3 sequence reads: CACPNRDSSEQYF. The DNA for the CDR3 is TGTGCCTGCCCAAACCGGGACTCCTCCGAGCAGTACTTC.